This T cell receptor beta chain emerged from a study of CD8 T cells in Susac syndrome. An amount of RNA that ranged from roughly 0.5 to 1 ug was reverse transcribed with random hexamers. TCRdb re-called the immunoSEQ multiplex PCR reads through MiXCR, storing one row per CDR3 protein. This sample carries about 150,000 distinct CDR3 sequences, just under 95% of them seen once, and the ten largest clones take about 0.21%. In germline, CDR1 is MNHNS, CDR2 SASEGT. The CDR3 consists of 12 residues. The V end was cut by 6 bases, the J end by 8 bases, with 11 bases between. V and J are TRBV6-1 and TRBJ2-1; no reliable D call. Sequenced material: CD8+ T cells from PBMCs. The sequence was collected from a human donor with multiple sclerosis. The chain's CDR3 is CASSRRPDEQFF. The CDR3 region has the DNA TGTGCCAGCAGCCGGAGACCGGATGAGCAGTTCTTC.